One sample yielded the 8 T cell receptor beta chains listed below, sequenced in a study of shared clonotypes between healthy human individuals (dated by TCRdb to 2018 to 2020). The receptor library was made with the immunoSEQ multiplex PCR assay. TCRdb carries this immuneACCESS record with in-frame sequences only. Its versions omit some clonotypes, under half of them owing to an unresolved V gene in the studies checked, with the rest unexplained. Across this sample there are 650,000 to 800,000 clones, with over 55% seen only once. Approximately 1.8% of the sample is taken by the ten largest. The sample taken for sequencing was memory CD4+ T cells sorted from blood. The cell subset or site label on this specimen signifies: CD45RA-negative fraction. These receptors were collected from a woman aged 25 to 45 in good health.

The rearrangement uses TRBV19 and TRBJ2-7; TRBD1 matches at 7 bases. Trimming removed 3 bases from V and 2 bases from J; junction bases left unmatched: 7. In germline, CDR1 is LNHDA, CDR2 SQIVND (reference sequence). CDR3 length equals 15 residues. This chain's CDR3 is CASSMRPGQPYEQYF. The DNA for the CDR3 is TGTGCCAGTAGTATGAGACCGGGACAGCCCTACGAGCAGTACTTC.

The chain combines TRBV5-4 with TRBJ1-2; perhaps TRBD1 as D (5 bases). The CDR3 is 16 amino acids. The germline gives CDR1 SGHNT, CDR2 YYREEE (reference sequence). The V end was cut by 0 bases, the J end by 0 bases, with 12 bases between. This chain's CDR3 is CASSLGQGTTNYGYTF. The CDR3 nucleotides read TGTGCCAGCAGCTTGGGGCAGGGCACCACTAACTATGGCTACACCTTC.

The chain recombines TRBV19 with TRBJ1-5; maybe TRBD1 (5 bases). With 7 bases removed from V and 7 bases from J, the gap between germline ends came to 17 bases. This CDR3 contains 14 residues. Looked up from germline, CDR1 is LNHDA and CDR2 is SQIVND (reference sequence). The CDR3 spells CASIDSPPGQPQHF. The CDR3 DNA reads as TGTGCCAGTATAGACAGCCCCCCGGGCCAGCCCCAGCATTTT.

The DNA of the CDR3 is TGTGCCAGCAGTGAACCGTCAGGCGCTAATGAAAAACTGTTTTTT. This codes for CASSEPSGANEKLFF. The rearrangement joins TRBV25-1 to TRBJ1-4; D unresolved. The CDR3 runs 15 residues. Germline CDR1 MGHDK, CDR2 SYGVNS. Trimming took off 2 bases at V and 3 bases at J, with 10 bases between the two ends. The variable domain in full, with the rest retrieved from reference TRBV25-1 and TRBJ1-4, is EADIYQTPRYLVIGTGKKITLECSQTMGHDKMYWYQQDPGMELHLIHYSYGVNSTEKGDLSSESTVSRIRTEHFPLTLESARPSHTSQYLCASSEPSGANEKLFFGSGTQLSVL.

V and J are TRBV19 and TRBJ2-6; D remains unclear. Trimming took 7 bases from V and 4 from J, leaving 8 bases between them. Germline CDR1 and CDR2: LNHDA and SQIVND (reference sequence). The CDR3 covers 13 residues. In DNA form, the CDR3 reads TGTGCCAGTAAAAGGGCAGGGGCCAACGTCCTGACTTTC. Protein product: CASKRAGANVLTF.

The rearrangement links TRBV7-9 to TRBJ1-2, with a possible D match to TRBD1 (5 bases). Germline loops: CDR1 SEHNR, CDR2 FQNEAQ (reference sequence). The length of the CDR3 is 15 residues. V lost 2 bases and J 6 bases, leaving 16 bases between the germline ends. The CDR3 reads CASSLHSTGANGYTF. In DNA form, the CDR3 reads TGTGCCAGCAGCTTACATTCCACCGGGGCTAATGGCTACACCTTC.

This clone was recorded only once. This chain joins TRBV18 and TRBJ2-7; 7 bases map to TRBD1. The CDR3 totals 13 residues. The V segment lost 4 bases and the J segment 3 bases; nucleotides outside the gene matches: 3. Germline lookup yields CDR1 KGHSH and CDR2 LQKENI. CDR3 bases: TGTGCCAGCTCACGGGGACAGAACTACGAGCAGTACTTC. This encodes CASSRGQNYEQYF.

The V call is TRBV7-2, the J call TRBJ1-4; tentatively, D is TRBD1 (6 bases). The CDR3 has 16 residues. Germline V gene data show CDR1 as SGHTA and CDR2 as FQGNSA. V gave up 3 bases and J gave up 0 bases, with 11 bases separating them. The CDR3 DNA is TGTGCCAGCAGCTTCCGAACAGGGACAACTAATGAAAAACTGTTTTTT. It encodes CASSFRTGTTNEKLFF.